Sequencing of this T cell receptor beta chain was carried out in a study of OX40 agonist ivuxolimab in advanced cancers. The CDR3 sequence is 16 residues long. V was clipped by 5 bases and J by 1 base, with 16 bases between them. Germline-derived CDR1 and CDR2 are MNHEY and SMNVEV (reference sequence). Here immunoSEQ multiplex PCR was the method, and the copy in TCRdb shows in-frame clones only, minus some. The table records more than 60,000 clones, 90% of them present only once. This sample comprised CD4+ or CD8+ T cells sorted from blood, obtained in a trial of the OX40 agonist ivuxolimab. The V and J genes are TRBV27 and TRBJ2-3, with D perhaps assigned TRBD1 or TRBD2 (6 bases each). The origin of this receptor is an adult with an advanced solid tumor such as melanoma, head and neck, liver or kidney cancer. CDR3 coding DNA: TGTGCCAGCAGTCTTTTGGGGGGACAAGGCACAGATACGCAGTATTTT. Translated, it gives CASSLLGGQGTDTQYF.